This T cell receptor (beta chain) is drawn from a study of blood T cell repertoires in COVID-19. J lost 6 bases, V lost 2 bases, and 10 bases had no gene match. CDR1 is MGHRA, CDR2 YSYEKL, per germline. This CDR3 has 17 amino acids. Some clones are missing from TCRdb's copy, which holds only in-frame ones; the method was immunoSEQ multiplex PCR. The sample holds some 300,000 clones, around 87% seen once. The specimen was peripheral blood. The rearrangement links TRBV4-1 to TRBJ2-4; 10 bases match TRBD1. The sequence was collected from a woman in her 40s with COVID-19, enrolled during active disease. CDR3 sequence reads: CASSQPGQGYRGNIQYF. The CDR3 DNA reads TGCGCCAGCAGCCAACCGGGACAGGGGTATCGCGGAAACATTCAGTACTTC.